Each of the 18 T cell receptor beta chains below was sequenced from the same sample in a study of patients and donors after allogeneic stem cell transplantation (TCRdb year 2020). Libraries were prepared through RT-PCR. Sequencing was carried out with a NextSeq 550. TCRdb reran the public reads through fastp at Q25 and MiXCR, keeping productive beta chains. CDR3 protein sequences are deduplicated, and each keeps its most common genes and DNA. The sample data list about a million distinct CDR3 sequences, and more than 15% of these were observed just once. Of the sample, under 6.5% falls within the top ten clones. Material for sequencing was blood, either unsorted or a sorted T cell fraction (not recorded which). The source is a human donor who was either an allogeneic HSCT recipient or a stem cell or donor lymphocyte infusion donor (not recorded which). It is not recorded whose cells these are; they may come from a transplant donor.

CDR3: CASSLSPKGTGELFF. CDR3 in DNA: TGTGCCAGCAGCTTGAGTCCTAAGGGCACCGGGGAGCTGTTTTTT. This chain uses TRBV7-9 with TRBJ2-2; D unresolved. The germline CDR1 and CDR2 sequences are SEHNR and FQNEAQ (reference sequence). V shed 3 bases and J shed 4 bases, with 12 bases lying between them. The CDR3 length is 15 residues.

The genes are TRBV20-1 and TRBJ2-1; the D call may be TRBD1 or TRBD2 (5 bases each). CDR3 size: 15 residues. The ends were cut back, 5 bases at V and 4 bases at J, with 18 bases in the middle. Germline CDR1 is DFQATT and CDR2 is SNEGSKA (reference sequence). The DNA for the CDR3 is TGCAGTGCTTTTCCCGGGACGGGTCTTTACAATGAGCAGTTCTTC. It specifies CSAFPGTGLYNEQFF.

V and J are TRBV20-1 and TRBJ2-1; 15 bases match TRBD2. This CDR3 region has 14 residues. Germline V gives CDR1 DFQATT, CDR2 SNEGSKA (reference sequence). V shed 4 bases and J 7 bases; nucleotides not matched to a gene: 2. Here the CDR3 DNA reads TGCAGTGCTATTGGACTAGCGGGGGGGAATGAGCAGTTCTTC. Its translation: CSAIGLAGGNEQFF.

This clonotype appeared a few times. The gene calls are TRBV9 and TRBJ1-1; D is unresolved. Germline V gene lookup returns CDR1 SGDLS and CDR2 YYNGEE. CDR3 length: 15 residues. Trimming pared 1 base from V and 1 base from J, leaving 11 bases between. CDR3 bases: TGTGCCAGCAGCGTAATCCCCCAGCCGAACACTGAAGCTTTCTTT. Protein sequence: CASSVIPQPNTEAFF. Complete variable domain (other parts from reference TRBV9 and TRBJ1-1): DSGVTQTPKHLITATGQRVTLRCSPRSGDLSVYWYQQSLDQGLQFLIQYYNGEERAKGNILERFSAQQFPDLHSELNLSSLELGDSALYFCASSVIPQPNTEAFFGQGTRLTVV.

The V call is TRBV5-1, the J call TRBJ2-1; 10 bases fit TRBD2. CDR3 size: 15 residues. Trimming removed 3 bases from V and 7 bases from J; junction bases left unmatched: 7. Germline CDR1 and CDR2: SGHRS and YFSETQ. The CDR3 nucleotides read TGCGCCAGCAGCTCCACTAGCGGGATATGGAATGAGCAGTTCTTC. It yields the protein CASSSTSGIWNEQFF.

The rearrangement joins TRBV24-1 to TRBJ2-2, with 10 bases lining up with TRBD1. The V segment lost 0 bases and the J segment 2 bases; nucleotides outside the gene matches: 8. CDR1 and CDR2 from the germline V gene are KGHDR and SFDVKD. The CDR3 has 19 amino acids. In DNA, the CDR3 is TGTGCCACCAGTGATTTGGTTTGGGGACAGGGGTTAAACACCGGGGAGCTGTTTTTT. Protein sequence: CATSDLVWGQGLNTGELFF.

This clonotype was seen more than once but under ten times. This chain links TRBV11-1 with TRBJ2-6; no definite D call. The CDR3 runs to 18 residues. Looked up from germline, CDR1 is SGHAT and CDR2 is FQDESV (reference sequence). Trimming left V 1 base short and J 0 bases short, with 13 bases between. This CDR3 is CASSLVVLRHSGANVLTF. In DNA, the CDR3 is TGTGCCAGCAGCTTAGTTGTATTGCGGCACTCTGGGGCCAACGTCCTGACTTTC.

This rearrangement joins TRBV7-3 to TRBJ1-2; possible D gene TRBD1, 6 bases. The CDR3 covers 13 residues. V lost 5 bases to trimming and J lost 9 bases, with 16 bases between them. CDR1 and CDR2 from the germline V gene are SGHTA and FQGTGA. The CDR3 region has the DNA TGTGCCAGCAGCCAGGACAGTCTGAGGAGCTACACCTTC. It specifies CASSQDSLRSYTF.

The J gene is TRBJ1-4, the V gene TRBV20-1; D unresolved. Per the germline V gene, CDR1 is DFQATT and CDR2 is SNEGSKA (reference sequence). This CDR3 is built from 16 residues. V lost 0 bases and J lost 5, with 16 bases in between. CDR3 sequence (DNA): TGCAGTGCTAGAGATCAAGGAGGCAGGAGGAATGAAAAACTGTTTTTT. Translated, it gives CSARDQGGRRNEKLFF.

This clonotype was seen only a few times. The rearrangement joins TRBV15 to TRBJ2-5; the match to TRBD1 covers 8 bases. CDR1 and CDR2 (germline): LNHNV, YYDKDF (reference sequence). J was trimmed by 5 bases and V by 4 bases; bases with no gene match: 3. CDR3 size: 13 residues. The CDR3 region is CATSMTGAETQYF. CDR3 coding DNA: TGTGCCACCAGCATGACAGGGGCTGAGACCCAGTACTTC.

The V call is TRBV20-1, the J call TRBJ1-6; 8 bases are a match to TRBD1. Trimming cost V 2 bases and J 0 bases; bases outside gene matches: 9. The CDR3 runs 18 residues. CDR1 is DFQATT, CDR2 SNEGSKA, per germline (reference sequence). CDR3 residues: CSARKTGATSSYNSPLHF. The CDR3 DNA follows: TGCAGTGCTAGAAAGACAGGGGCAACAAGCTCCTATAATTCACCCCTCCACTTT.

This clonotype was observed a few times. The chain carries TRBV28 and TRBJ2-4, with a tentative D call TRBD1 (6 bases). CDR1 is MDHEN, CDR2 SYDVKM, per germline. Trimming cost V 4 bases and J 0 bases, with 7 bases left between them. The CDR3 has 14 amino acids. The CDR3 DNA reads TGTGCCAGCAGTTGGACAGTAGCCAAAAACATTCAGTACTTC. The encoded protein is CASSWTVAKNIQYF.

This clonotype was seen a single time. The chain couples TRBV7-9 to TRBJ2-7; maybe TRBD2 (5 bases). CDR3 size: 15 residues. With 3 bases removed from V and 7 bases from J, the gap between germline ends came to 19 bases. Germline CDR1 is SEHNR and CDR2 is FQNEAQ (reference sequence). CDR3: CASSFFLAGPLEQYF. DNA for the CDR3: TGTGCCAGCAGCTTTTTCCTAGCTGGCCCCTTGGAGCAGTACTTC.

The chain couples TRBV2 to TRBJ2-2; TRBD2 is a possible D gene (6 bases). This CDR3 is built from 16 residues. The V end lost 4 bases, the J end lost 7 bases, and 19 bases lay between the germline ends. Germline CDR1 and CDR2: SNHLY and FYNNEI. The CDR3 bases are TGTGCCAGCAGTGGGGCGGAGGGACGGTGGAACGGGGAGCTGTTTTTT. Its protein is CASSGAEGRWNGELFF.

The sample holds many counts of this clonotype. In DNA form, the CDR3 reads TGCGCCAGCAGCCAAGATAGGGGTAGCGGCGTAATCCAGTACTTC. This codes for CASSQDRGSGVIQYF. This sequence joins TRBV4-3 and TRBJ2-5, with D maybe TRBD2 (6 bases). V was shortened by 0 bases and J by 10 bases, with 18 bases between the two germline ends. The CDR3 spans 15 residues. Germline CDR1 LGHNA, CDR2 YSLEER.

This chain links TRBV28 with TRBJ2-7; TRBD1 matches 9 bases. V gave up 6 bases and J gave up 2 bases; unmatched junction bases: 8. This CDR3 is 15 amino acids long. Germline values: CDR1 MDHEN, CDR2 SYDVKM. CDR3 sequence reads: CASSSLGQGTYEQYF. Here the CDR3 DNA reads TGTGCCAGCAGCTCTTTAGGACAGGGGACCTACGAGCAGTACTTC.

The chain employs TRBV9 and TRBJ1-4; a possible D gene is TRBD1 (5 bases). In germline, CDR1 is SGDLS, CDR2 YYNGEE. The CDR3 has 15 amino acids. V was trimmed by 2 bases and J by 2 bases, leaving 10 bases between them. The CDR3 is CASSVGDATNEKLFF. CDR3 nucleotides: TGTGCCAGCAGCGTGGGGGATGCGACTAATGAAAAACTGTTTTTT.

This clonotype was seen a handful of times. V and J are TRBV11-2 and TRBJ1-1, with D perhaps TRBD1 (6 bases). With 5 bases removed from V and 0 bases from J, the gap between germline ends came to 19 bases. The CDR3 is 17 amino acids. In germline, CDR1 is SGHAT, CDR2 FQNNGV. The CDR3 sequence: CASSRATDSRMNTEAFF. CDR3 sequence (DNA): TGTGCCAGCAGCCGAGCGACGGACAGCCGCATGAACACTGAAGCTTTCTTT.